A single sample is the source of the 4 T cell receptor beta chains below, sequenced in a study of naive and memory T cell subsets. An equimolar mix of two oligonucleotides served as the beta constant-region primer for TRBC1 and TRBC2. TCRdb re-called the UMI-ligation and nested PCR reads through MiXCR, storing one row per CDR3 protein. The sample has around 90,000 distinct CDR3 sequences; about 7% are singletons. The sequencing input was central memory CD4+ T cells from blood. These receptors were taken from a human donor in good health.

This clonotype occurred many times. V gene TRBV7-8 combines with J gene TRBJ1-5; unclear D gene. The CDR3 has 16 amino acids. V was clipped by 5 bases and J by 0 bases, with 14 bases between them. The germline V gene encodes CDR1 SGHVS and CDR2 FQNEAQ. CDR3 region: CASSPPPQNSNQPQHF. In nucleotides, the CDR3 is TGTGCCAGCAGCCCCCCGCCCCAGAATAGCAATCAGCCCCAGCATTTT.

V is TRBV25-1 and J is TRBJ2-5, with 10 bases lining up with TRBD2. The CDR3 runs 14 residues. Germline V gives CDR1 MGHDK, CDR2 SYGVNS. V lost 3 bases to trimming and J lost 2 bases; unmatched junction nucleotides: 0. The DNA of the CDR3 is TGTGCCAGCAGTGAGGGACTAGCGCAAGAGACCCAGTACTTC. Protein product: CASSEGLAQETQYF.

In this sample, this clonotype turned up many times. The chain combines TRBV12-3 or TRBV12-4 with TRBJ2-1; 9 nucleotides match TRBD2. Losses at the gene ends were 5 bases for V and 8 bases for J; bases not matched to a gene: 10. The CDR3 totals 15 residues. DNA of the CDR3: TGTGCCAGCAGTCCTGGGGGCGGGGGGGCCGATGAGCAGTTCTTC. Its protein product is CASSPGGGGADEQFF.

This clonotype has a handful of counts. V usage is TRBV20-1 and J usage is TRBJ2-7; 9 bases agree with TRBD2. The V gene end was trimmed by 1 base and the J gene end by 7 bases; junction bases not matched to a gene: 8. The CDR3 extends over 14 amino acids. Germline-derived CDR1 and CDR2 are DFQATT and SNEGSKA (reference sequence). CDR3 loop: CSARVAGLAWEQYF. CDR3 nucleotide sequence: TGCAGTGCTAGAGTTGCTGGACTAGCGTGGGAGCAGTACTTC.